A selection of T cell receptor beta chains follows, all from one sample in a study of identical twins. MiXCR was run by TCRdb on the 5' RACE reads, yielding one entry per CDR3 protein. Of over 600,000 distinct CDR3 sequences listed, 21% were seen once; the top ten hold 4.3%. This sample was shared with a second study, whose subject was T cells expressing NK-cell markers.

The source material was PBMCs. The receptor set was obtained from a woman aged 18-35 years in good health. Each CDR3 is given with its conserved first and last residue. A D gene is named only where the DNA matches it firmly. Where a row states a size, it is once, few, many or the class of an expanded clone; other rows omit it.

cdr3_nt: TGTGCCAGCAGTTACTCACCTATAAAGAACATTCAGTACTTC
cdr3_aa: CASSYSPIKNIQYF
j_call: TRBJ2-4
d_call: .
clone_size: few
v_call: TRBV6-5

cdr3_nt: TGTGCCAGCAGCCAGGTCCCTTGGGGCACTGAAGCTTTCTTT
cdr3_aa: CASSQVPWGTEAFF
j_call: TRBJ1-1
d_call: .
clone_size: .
v_call: TRBV3-1

cdr3_nt: TGTGCCAGCTCACCCCGGGGCGGGAGTCCCCAGGGAGCCTACGAGCAGTACTTC
cdr3_aa: CASSPRGGSPQGAYEQYF
j_call: TRBJ2-7
d_call: TRBD2
clone_size: .
v_call: TRBV18

cdr3_nt: TGTGCCAGCAGCGGAAAGCCTTGGGGCGGGAGTGGGGCCAACGTCCTGACTTTC
cdr3_aa: CASSGKPWGGSGANVLTF
j_call: TRBJ2-6
d_call: TRBD2
clone_size: few
v_call: TRBV9

cdr3_nt: TGTGCCAGCAGCGTGGGGGGGACATACTACAATGAGCAGTTCTTC
cdr3_aa: CASSVGGTYYNEQFF
j_call: TRBJ2-1
d_call: .
clone_size: few
v_call: TRBV9

cdr3_nt: TGTGCCAGTTCGGAGGGTCGCACAGATACGCAGTATTTT
cdr3_aa: CASSEGRTDTQYF
j_call: TRBJ2-3
d_call: .
clone_size: few
v_call: TRBV7-2

cdr3_nt: TGTGCCAGCAGCCGGAGGGGACAGGGGGTCATGAACACTGAAGCTTTCTTT
cdr3_aa: CASSRRGQGVMNTEAFF
j_call: TRBJ1-1
d_call: TRBD1
clone_size: few
v_call: TRBV12-3/TRBV12-4

cdr3_nt: TGCGCCAGCAGACAGGGTCTCTCCGAGCAGTACTTC
cdr3_aa: CASRQGLSEQYF
j_call: TRBJ2-7
d_call: .
clone_size: .
v_call: TRBV5-1

cdr3_nt: TGTGCCAGCAGTTGGACAACCCGAGACGAGCAGTACTTC
cdr3_aa: CASSWTTRDEQYF
j_call: TRBJ2-7
d_call: .
clone_size: .
v_call: TRBV7-9

cdr3_nt: TGCGCCAGCAGCTTTAGCGGGGACTACAATGAGCAGTTCTTC
cdr3_aa: CASSFSGDYNEQFF
j_call: TRBJ2-1
d_call: TRBD2
clone_size: few
v_call: TRBV5-1

cdr3_nt: TGCAGCGTTCTTGGGACTAGCGGTTCAGATACGCAGTATTTT
cdr3_aa: CSVLGTSGSDTQYF
j_call: TRBJ2-3
d_call: TRBD2
clone_size: .
v_call: TRBV29-1

cdr3_nt: TGCAGTGCTAGGGTAGCGGGGGGGCCGGGGACAGATACGCAGTATTTT
cdr3_aa: CSARVAGGPGTDTQYF
j_call: TRBJ2-3
d_call: TRBD2
clone_size: .
v_call: TRBV20-1

cdr3_nt: TGCAGTGCTAGACAGGCTACCGCTTATGGCTACACCTTC
cdr3_aa: CSARQATAYGYTF
j_call: TRBJ1-2
d_call: .
clone_size: few
v_call: TRBV20-1

cdr3_nt: TGTGCCAGCAGCTTGGGACGACTAGCGGGAGGGTACCAAGAGACCCAGTACTTC
cdr3_aa: CASSLGRLAGGYQETQYF
j_call: TRBJ2-5
d_call: TRBD2
clone_size: .
v_call: TRBV11-2

cdr3_nt: TGTGCCTGGAGTCGGGCGGGAGGGTGGAATGAGCAGTTCTTC
cdr3_aa: CAWSRAGGWNEQFF
j_call: TRBJ2-1
d_call: TRBD2
clone_size: .
v_call: TRBV30

cdr3_nt: TGCAGTGGATACGACAGGGGGCGCCCCGGTGAGCAGTACTTC
cdr3_aa: CSGYDRGRPGEQYF
j_call: TRBJ2-7
d_call: TRBD1
clone_size: few
v_call: TRBV20-1

cdr3_nt: TGCAGTGCTAGGGGACAGGCGAGCACTGAAGCTTTCTTT
cdr3_aa: CSARGQASTEAFF
j_call: TRBJ1-1
d_call: TRBD1
clone_size: .
v_call: TRBV20-1

cdr3_nt: TGCGCCAGCTACCCGGGGACTCCTAGGAGAGGGCAGTTCTTC
cdr3_aa: CASYPGTPRRGQFF
j_call: TRBJ2-1
d_call: .
clone_size: few
v_call: TRBV10-2

cdr3_nt: TGTGCCAGCAGTTACGCGGGCGGGGGCCAAGAGACCCAGTACTTC
cdr3_aa: CASSYAGGGQETQYF
j_call: TRBJ2-5
d_call: TRBD2
clone_size: few
v_call: TRBV6-2/TRBV6-3

cdr3_nt: TGCAGTGCTAGACTCCGGAGCGGGGGGTTTCCGACAAATGAGCAGTTCTTC
cdr3_aa: CSARLRSGGFPTNEQFF
j_call: TRBJ2-1
d_call: TRBD2
clone_size: once
v_call: TRBV20-1

cdr3_nt: TGTGCCAGCAGTTTAATAGAGGTGGAGGAGACCCAGTACTTC
cdr3_aa: CASSLIEVEETQYF
j_call: TRBJ2-5
d_call: .
clone_size: few
v_call: TRBV12-3/TRBV12-4

cdr3_nt: TGCGCCAGCAGCTTGGGGTGGGAAGCGGGCGACAATGAGCAGTTCTTC
cdr3_aa: CASSLGWEAGDNEQFF
j_call: TRBJ2-1
d_call: .
clone_size: .
v_call: TRBV5-1

cdr3_nt: TGTGCCAGCAGCAAGGGGGGGAACACCGGGGAGCTGTTTTTT
cdr3_aa: CASSKGGNTGELFF
j_call: TRBJ2-2
d_call: .
clone_size: .
v_call: TRBV5-4

cdr3_nt: TGCAGCGTTGGGACAGAATACGAGCAGTACTTC
cdr3_aa: CSVGTEYEQYF
j_call: TRBJ2-7
d_call: .
clone_size: many
v_call: TRBV29-1

cdr3_nt: TGTGCCAGCAGCGCGACTGCGATAAGGGCTGGGGCCAACGTCCTGACTTTC
cdr3_aa: CASSATAIRAGANVLTF
j_call: TRBJ2-6
d_call: .
clone_size: many
v_call: TRBV7-9

cdr3_nt: TGCGCCAGCAGCCCCGAGACTAGCGGGGGGCCCTACGAGCAGTACTTC
cdr3_aa: CASSPETSGGPYEQYF
j_call: TRBJ2-7
d_call: TRBD2
clone_size: .
v_call: TRBV5-1

cdr3_nt: TGTGCCAGCAGGCCGGGGGGCCTAGATACGCAGTATTTT
cdr3_aa: CASRPGGLDTQYF
j_call: TRBJ2-3
d_call: .
clone_size: .
v_call: TRBV11-3

cdr3_nt: TGTGCCAGCAGTTCAGGGGGTCGGGTGGTAACTGAAGCTTTCTTT
cdr3_aa: CASSSGGRVVTEAFF
j_call: TRBJ1-1
d_call: TRBD1
clone_size: few
v_call: TRBV6-5

cdr3_nt: TGTGCCAGCAGCTTGGGCGGCGCGGGGGACGAGCAGTACTTC
cdr3_aa: CASSLGGAGDEQYF
j_call: TRBJ2-7
d_call: TRBD2
clone_size: .
v_call: TRBV5-4

cdr3_nt: TGTGCCAGCAGCTTAAAAGGGGACTCAGAGACCCAGTACTTC
cdr3_aa: CASSLKGDSETQYF
j_call: TRBJ2-5
d_call: .
clone_size: few
v_call: TRBV7-6

cdr3_nt: TGCGCCAGCAGCTCCGACCGGGACAGGGGAATCTACGAGCAGTACTTC
cdr3_aa: CASSSDRDRGIYEQYF
j_call: TRBJ2-7
d_call: TRBD1
clone_size: .
v_call: TRBV5-1

cdr3_nt: TGTGCCAGCAGCTTAGTGGTCGTACCCTACGAGCAGTACTTC
cdr3_aa: CASSLVVVPYEQYF
j_call: TRBJ2-7
d_call: .
clone_size: .
v_call: TRBV7-6

cdr3_nt: TGTGCCAGCAGCTCAGGGGGATCGGCCTACGAGCAGTACTTC
cdr3_aa: CASSSGGSAYEQYF
j_call: TRBJ2-7
d_call: TRBD1
clone_size: .
v_call: TRBV11-2

cdr3_nt: TGCGCCAGCAAGGACAGGGGGAGTCATTCACCCCTCCACTTT
cdr3_aa: CASKDRGSHSPLHF
j_call: TRBJ1-6
d_call: TRBD1
clone_size: many
v_call: TRBV10-2

cdr3_nt: TGCGCCAGCAGCTTGGCCGGGGCGAAGGCAGCTTTCTTT
cdr3_aa: CASSLAGAKAAFF
j_call: TRBJ1-1
d_call: .
clone_size: many
v_call: TRBV5-1

cdr3_nt: TGTGCCAGCAGCGTGCCGGGGACAGGGCATGAAAAACTGTTTTTT
cdr3_aa: CASSVPGTGHEKLFF
j_call: TRBJ1-4
d_call: TRBD1
clone_size: many
v_call: TRBV7-9

cdr3_nt: TGTGCCAGCAGTAGCGGGAGGGGTTACAATGAGCAGTTCTTC
cdr3_aa: CASSSGRGYNEQFF
j_call: TRBJ2-1
d_call: TRBD2
clone_size: few
v_call: TRBV6-1

cdr3_nt: TGTGCCAGCAATGAACTAGCTGATGAGCAGTTCTTC
cdr3_aa: CASNELADEQFF
j_call: TRBJ2-1
d_call: .
clone_size: few
v_call: TRBV28

cdr3_nt: TGTGCCAGCAGTTATAACCCTAGCGGGGGGCAAGAGACCCAGTACTTC
cdr3_aa: CASSYNPSGGQETQYF
j_call: TRBJ2-5
d_call: TRBD2
clone_size: .
v_call: TRBV6-5

cdr3_nt: TGCAGTGCTAGCCCGCAGGGAGGGGTTACAGAGACCCAGTACTTC
cdr3_aa: CSASPQGGVTETQYF
j_call: TRBJ2-5
d_call: TRBD2
clone_size: few
v_call: TRBV20-1

cdr3_nt: TGTGCCAGCACCCTCGGACTAGCGGGAGTTAGGTCCTACAATGAGCAGTTCTTC
cdr3_aa: CASTLGLAGVRSYNEQFF
j_call: TRBJ2-1
d_call: TRBD2
clone_size: .
v_call: TRBV11-2

cdr3_nt: TGCAGCGATATGGGCCCGCGATATAATGGCTACACCTTC
cdr3_aa: CSDMGPRYNGYTF
j_call: TRBJ1-2
d_call: .
clone_size: few
v_call: TRBV29-1

cdr3_nt: TGTGCCAGCAGCTTAGCGGCCATTAGATTT
cdr3_aa: CASSLAAIRF
j_call: TRBJ1-1
d_call: .
clone_size: few
v_call: TRBV7-9

cdr3_nt: TGTGCCAGCAGTTATGGGGGACAGGTCTCCTACGAGCAGTACTTC
cdr3_aa: CASSYGGQVSYEQYF
j_call: TRBJ2-7
d_call: TRBD1
clone_size: .
v_call: TRBV6-2/TRBV6-3

cdr3_nt: TGTGCCAGCAGTGTCTCTTTGTGGGATTTCTCTGGAAACACCATATATTTT
cdr3_aa: CASSVSLWDFSGNTIYF
j_call: TRBJ1-3
d_call: .
clone_size: .
v_call: TRBV2

cdr3_nt: TGTGCCATCAGTGTAAATCTAGCGGGGGTCAATGAGCAGTTCTTC
cdr3_aa: CAISVNLAGVNEQFF
j_call: TRBJ2-1
d_call: TRBD2
clone_size: .
v_call: TRBV10-3

cdr3_nt: TGTGCCAGCAGCGTAGGAGCGGCTTATGGCTACACCTTC
cdr3_aa: CASSVGAAYGYTF
j_call: TRBJ1-2
d_call: .
clone_size: .
v_call: TRBV9

cdr3_nt: TGCGCCAGTCGCCCCCAGGGGGCCAGCACAGATACGCAGTATTTT
cdr3_aa: CASRPQGASTDTQYF
j_call: TRBJ2-3
d_call: TRBD1
clone_size: .
v_call: TRBV5-1

cdr3_nt: TGCAGCGTTGTTGGACTAGCGGGAGGAGAGCAGTTCTTC
cdr3_aa: CSVVGLAGGEQFF
j_call: TRBJ2-1
d_call: TRBD2
clone_size: few
v_call: TRBV29-1

cdr3_nt: TGCGCCAGCAGTGAACGACTAGCGGCTAACAATGAGCAGTTCTTC
cdr3_aa: CASSERLAANNEQFF
j_call: TRBJ2-1
d_call: TRBD2
clone_size: few
v_call: TRBV10-2

cdr3_nt: TGTGCCAGCAGCCGGAACCCGGGATCCTACAATGAGCAGTTCTTC
cdr3_aa: CASSRNPGSYNEQFF
j_call: TRBJ2-1
d_call: .
clone_size: few
v_call: TRBV9

cdr3_nt: TGTGCCAGCAGTGCCGCAACGGCAGGGGTCAATTCCTACGAGCAGTACTTC
cdr3_aa: CASSAATAGVNSYEQYF
j_call: TRBJ2-7
d_call: .
clone_size: few
v_call: TRBV6-2/TRBV6-3

cdr3_nt: TGTGCCATCAGATCAGGGACCCAAGAGACCCAGTACTTC
cdr3_aa: CAIRSGTQETQYF
j_call: TRBJ2-5
d_call: .
clone_size: .
v_call: TRBV10-3

cdr3_nt: TGTGCCAGCAGCCGAGTCGGACAGCCTATTGAAGCTTTCTTT
cdr3_aa: CASSRVGQPIEAFF
j_call: TRBJ1-1
d_call: .
clone_size: many
v_call: TRBV7-2

cdr3_nt: TGCAGTGCTAGACCCCAAGGACAGGGGGCAGATACGCAGTATTTT
cdr3_aa: CSARPQGQGADTQYF
j_call: TRBJ2-3
d_call: TRBD1
clone_size: many
v_call: TRBV20-1

cdr3_nt: TGTGCCAGCAGTTACTCCGGACGCCGTCGAAACAATGAGCAGTTCTTC
cdr3_aa: CASSYSGRRRNNEQFF
j_call: TRBJ2-1
d_call: .
clone_size: few
v_call: TRBV6-5

cdr3_nt: TGCAGTGCAGGCAGGGGAATCGAAAAACTGTTTTTT
cdr3_aa: CSAGRGIEKLFF
j_call: TRBJ1-4
d_call: .
clone_size: .
v_call: TRBV20-1

cdr3_nt: TGCGCCAGCAGGTGGAGAGGGATGAGCCCTGAAGCTTTCTTT
cdr3_aa: CASRWRGMSPEAFF
j_call: TRBJ1-1
d_call: .
clone_size: .
v_call: TRBV5-1

cdr3_nt: TGCAGTGCTAAACCTTACTACAATGAGCAGTTCTTC
cdr3_aa: CSAKPYYNEQFF
j_call: TRBJ2-1
d_call: .
clone_size: few
v_call: TRBV20-1